The 15 T cell receptor beta chains listed next were all sequenced from one sample in a study of T-cell memory formation after mild COVID-19. TCRdb re-called the 5' RACE reads with MiXCR, one entry per CDR3 protein. The table includes about 540,000 distinct CDR3 sequences, about 20% detected once. Source material: PBMCs or a T cell subset sorted from them (not recorded which). These TCRs come from an adult woman who had mild COVID-19 (a few samples of this study predate the infection). Cell type and time point are not known.

The rearrangement joins TRBV6-6 to TRBJ1-1, with TRBD1 matching 9 bases. Germline trimming cut 0 bases from V and 3 bases from J; bases unmatched to any gene: 8. CDR1 and CDR2 from the germline V gene are MNHNY and SVGAGI (reference sequence). The CDR3 loop spans 17 amino acids. The CDR3 DNA sequence: TGTGCCAGCAGTTACTCGCCCTACAGGGGGCATCACACTGAAGCTTTCTTT. This codes for CASSYSPYRGHHTEAFF.

This chain links TRBV7-9 with TRBJ2-3; 7 nucleotides match TRBD1. J was trimmed by 1 base and V by 8 bases; bases with no gene match: 6. CDR1 and CDR2 (germline): SEHNR, FQNEAQ (reference sequence). This CDR3 has 14 residues. CDR3 DNA sequence: TGTGCCAGCGGTCGGACAGGAGGCACAGATACGCAGTATTTT. Translated, it gives CASGRTGGTDTQYF.

This chain joins TRBV24-1 and TRBJ2-2; a weak D match, TRBD2 (5 bases). The CDR3 totals 15 residues. Trimming took off 3 bases at V and 4 bases at J, with 11 bases between the two ends. CDR1 and CDR2 (germline): KGHDR, SFDVKD. The CDR3 nucleotides read TGTGCCACCAGTGATCCCCCTCGGGGCACCGGGGAGCTGTTTTTT. Translation gives CATSDPPRGTGELFF.

This chain connects TRBV2 to TRBJ2-7; no clear D gene. V was pared by 1 base and J by 2 bases, with 12 bases between. The CDR3 sequence is 15 residues long. Germline CDR1 is SNHLY and CDR2 is FYNNEI. CDR3 sequence: CASSEDVAGPYEQYF. The DNA of the CDR3 is TGTGCCAGCAGTGAAGACGTAGCTGGGCCCTACGAGCAGTACTTC.

This clonotype has only a few counts. The chain links TRBV19 to TRBJ2-7; TRBD2 agrees at 7 bases. Losses at the gene ends were 5 bases for V and 5 bases for J; bases not matched to a gene: 9. Looked up from germline, CDR1 is LNHDA and CDR2 is SQIVND (reference sequence). The CDR3 runs to 14 residues. CDR3 sequence: CASSPGTTRDEQYF. The DNA for the CDR3 is TGTGCCAGTAGTCCCGGGACTACGAGGGACGAGCAGTACTTC.

There are a few counts of this clonotype. This chain joins TRBV4-3 and TRBJ2-2; D remains ambiguous. The CDR3 totals 16 residues. Germline lookup yields CDR1 LGHNA and CDR2 YSLEER. Trimming pared 1 base from V and 1 base from J, leaving 10 bases between. In DNA form, the CDR3 reads TGCGCCAGCAGCCAAGTGTCAACGAAGAACACCGGGGAGCTGTTTTTT. Translated: CASSQVSTKNTGELFF.

This clonotype has just a few counts. The rearrangement uses TRBV15 and TRBJ2-1; the D gene is possibly TRBD2 (6 bases). The germline V gene has CDR1 LNHNV and CDR2 YYDKDF (reference sequence). Trimming shortened V by 4 bases and J by 6 bases, and 22 bases separated the two germline ends. The CDR3 length is 17 residues. The CDR3 nucleotides are TGTGCCACCAGCAACTCACGCGGGGCCGCATGGAGCAATGAGCAGTTCTTC. This translates into CATSNSRGAAWSNEQFF.

V is TRBV6-6 and J is TRBJ1-2; TRBD1 aligns across 11 bases. The CDR3 is 15 residues long. From germline, CDR1 is MNHNY and CDR2 SVGAGI (reference sequence). V lost 5 bases to trimming and J lost 5 bases; unmatched junction nucleotides: 7. The CDR3 spells CASSSRDRGTYGYTF. The DNA of the CDR3 is TGTGCCAGCAGTAGCCGGGACAGGGGGACGTATGGCTACACCTTC.

This clonotype was recorded many times. V is TRBV6-5 and J is TRBJ1-3, with D hard to call. The ends were cut back, 2 bases at V and 1 base at J, with 9 bases in the middle. The germline V gene encodes CDR1 MNHEY and CDR2 SVGAGI. The CDR3 is 15 residues long. The CDR3 coding sequence is TGTGCCAGCAGTTACGCCCGGCAATCTGGAAACACCATATATTTT. The encoded protein is CASSYARQSGNTIYF.

The genes are TRBV27 and TRBJ2-7; D might be TRBD1 or TRBD2, each matching 5 bases. Germline CDR1 MNHEY, CDR2 SMNVEV (reference sequence). V was shortened by 4 bases and J by 7 bases, with 17 bases between the two germline ends. The CDR3 sequence is 14 residues long. The CDR3 loop is CASSSGTGPGEQYF. CDR3 DNA sequence: TGTGCCAGCAGTTCCGGGACGGGTCCCGGAGAGCAGTACTTC.

The rearrangement joins TRBV4-1 to TRBJ2-5; 9 bases agree with TRBD2. Trimming at V came to 8 bases and at J to 1 base, leaving 8 bases not matched to a gene. Germline CDR1 and CDR2: MGHRA and YSYEKL. The CDR3 has 15 amino acids. The CDR3 DNA reads as TGCGCCAGCCGGGTCAGCGGGGGGATCCAAGAGACCCAGTACTTC. This sequence encodes CASRVSGGIQETQYF.

This chain links TRBV5-1 with TRBJ2-3; 11 bases agree with TRBD2. Germline CDR1 reads SGHRS; CDR2 reads YFSETQ. CDR3 length: 16 residues. V shed 4 bases and J 0 bases; nucleotides not matched to a gene: 4. CDR3 amino acids: CASSPIAGGSTDTQYF. The CDR3 nucleotides read TGCGCCAGCAGCCCCATAGCGGGAGGGAGCACAGATACGCAGTATTTT.

This clonotype was observed a handful of times. The chain is built from TRBV9 and TRBJ2-2; maybe TRBD2 (5 bases). The ends were cut back, 3 bases at V and 7 bases at J, with 10 bases in the middle. Germline CDR1 is SGDLS and CDR2 is YYNGEE. This CDR3 has 13 residues. CDR3 sequence reads: CASSASGGGELFF. CDR3 in DNA: TGTGCCAGCAGCGCAAGCGGTGGCGGGGAGCTGTTTTTT.

The chain couples TRBV5-6 to TRBJ2-7, with unresolved D. CDR3 length equals 14 residues. Germline V CDR1 and CDR2: SGHDT, YYEEEE. The V end was cut by 2 bases, the J end by 0 bases, with 9 bases between. The CDR3: CASSFDGISYEQYF. The CDR3 region has the DNA TGTGCCAGCAGCTTCGACGGAATCTCCTACGAGCAGTACTTC.

The J gene is TRBJ2-7, the V gene TRBV29-1; 8 bases are shared with TRBD2. The germline gives CDR1 SQVTM, CDR2 ANQGSEA. The CDR3 is made up of 15 amino acids. Trimming removed 2 bases from V and 4 bases from J; junction bases left unmatched: 10. In nucleotides, the CDR3 is TGCAGCGTTGAATATCTTAGCGGGGTGAGATACGAGCAGTACTTC. Amino acid sequence: CSVEYLSGVRYEQYF.